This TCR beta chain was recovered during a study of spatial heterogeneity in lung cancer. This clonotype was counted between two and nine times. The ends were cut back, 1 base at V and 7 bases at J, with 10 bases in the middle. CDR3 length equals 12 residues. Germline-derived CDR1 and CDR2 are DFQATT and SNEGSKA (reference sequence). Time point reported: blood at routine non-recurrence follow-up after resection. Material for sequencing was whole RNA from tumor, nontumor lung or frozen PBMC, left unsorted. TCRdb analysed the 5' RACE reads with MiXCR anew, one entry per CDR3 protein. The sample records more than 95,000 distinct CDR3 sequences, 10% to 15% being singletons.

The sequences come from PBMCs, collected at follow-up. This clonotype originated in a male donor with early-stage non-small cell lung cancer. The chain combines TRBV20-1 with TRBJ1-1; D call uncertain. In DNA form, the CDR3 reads TGCAGTGCTAGAGGAGCTGGGAATGAAGCTTTCTTT. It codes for CSARGAGNEAFF.